The next 18 T cell receptor beta chains were all read from a single sample in a study of blood T cell repertoires in COVID-19. This table comes from immunoSEQ multiplex PCR, and its TCRdb copy is limited to in-frame clones, with some not included. The sample lists around 250,000 clones, over 75% seen once, with less than 20% in the top ten. Material for sequencing was PBMCs or T cells enriched from blood (not recorded which). The receptors come from a man between 18 and 29 years old who had recovered from COVID-19.

The CDR3, as DNA: TGCGCCAGCAGCCCGGAACAGGGAAGGTACGAGCAGTACTTC. Amino acids: CASSPEQGRYEQYF. The rearrangement links TRBV4-1 to TRBJ2-7; D might be TRBD1 (6 bases). This CDR3 spans 14 amino acids. V was trimmed by 4 bases and J by 4 bases, leaving 14 bases between them. Germline V gene data show CDR1 as MGHRA and CDR2 as YSYEKL.

The V and J genes are TRBV21-1 and TRBJ2-7; TRBD2 was called by the table and not checked on the DNA. TRBV21-1 is flagged as a pseudogene. The CDR3 extends over 15 amino acids. The CDR3 nucleotides are TGTGCCAGCAGCAACCCCCCGGGTTTACCCTACGAGCAGTACTTC. It yields the protein CASSNPPGLPYEQYF.

The J gene is TRBJ2-2, the V gene TRBV19; D unresolved. Between the trimmed V and J ends, which lost 5 bases and 1 base, there was a span of 11 bases. Germline assignment: CDR1 LNHDA and CDR2 SQIVND (reference sequence). The CDR3 covers 15 residues. DNA for the CDR3: TGTGCCAGTAGTTCTGGGCTTCGGAACACCGGGGAGCTGTTTTTT. Protein: CASSSGLRNTGELFF.

The V gene is TRBV21-1, the J gene TRBJ1-5. TRBV21-1 constitutes a pseudogene. The CDR3 spans 11 residues. The CDR3 sequence is CASTLGGDQHF. The CDR3 coding sequence is TGTGCCAGCACCCTTGGAGGGGACCAGCATTTT.

The chain's CDR3 is CASSQPGLDNEQFF. In DNA, the CDR3 is TGTGCCAGCAGCCAGCCGGGACTAGACAATGAGCAGTTCTTC. The chain joins TRBV3-1 (or the pseudogene TRBV3-2) to TRBJ2-1; 8 bases fit TRBD2. Per the germline V gene, CDR1 is LGHDT and CDR2 is YNNKEL (reference sequence). J was trimmed by 5 bases and V by 3 bases; bases with no gene match: 3. This CDR3 has 14 residues.

The chain links TRBV2 to TRBJ1-5, with D tentatively TRBD1 (5 bases). Germline CDR1 is SNHLY and CDR2 is FYNNEI. The CDR3 has 15 residues. The V and J ends lost 4 bases and 4 bases respectively, with 14 bases between them. The CDR3 is CASSVGLESNQPQHF. CDR3 DNA sequence: TGTGCCAGCAGTGTGGGGCTTGAGTCAAATCAGCCCCAGCATTTT. Full variable domain (outside the CDR3, taken from reference TRBV2 and TRBJ1-5): EPEVTQTPSHQVTQMGQEVILRCVPISNHLYFYWYRQILGQKVEFLVSFYNNEISEKSEIFDDQFSVERPDGSNFTLKIRSTKLEDSAMYFCASSVGLESNQPQHFGDGTRLSIL.

V is TRBV20-1 and J is TRBJ2-3; possible D gene TRBD2, 6 bases. CDR3 length: 16 amino acids. Germline loops: CDR1 DFQATT, CDR2 SNEGSKA (reference sequence). V was pared by 3 bases and J by 4 bases, with 20 bases between. DNA for the CDR3: TGCAGTGCTAGTATGAGGCGGGAACTGACTCCAGATACGCAGTATTTT. This translates into CSASMRRELTPDTQYF.

The chain uses TRBV4-1 and TRBJ2-1; weak D call: TRBD1 (5 bases). Germline lookup yields CDR1 MGHRA and CDR2 YSYEKL. Trimming shortened V by 6 bases and J by 0 bases, and 12 bases separated the two germline ends. The length of the CDR3 is 15 residues. CDR3 nucleotides: TGCGCCAGCAGTCTACAGGCGAGCTCCTACAATGAGCAGTTCTTC. Its translation: CASSLQASSYNEQFF.

The chain combines TRBV7-9 with TRBJ1-2; unclear D gene. CDR1 and CDR2 (germline): SEHNR, FQNEAQ (reference sequence). The CDR3 spans 13 residues. Trimming shortened V by 5 bases and J by 8 bases, and 15 bases separated the two germline ends. Written as DNA, the CDR3 is TGTGCCAGCAGCCCGCCCTACTATGAGGGCTACACCTTC. Amino acid sequence: CASSPPYYEGYTF. Full variable domain (remainder filled in from reference TRBV7-9 and TRBJ1-2): DTGVSQNPRHKITKRGQNVTFRCDPISEHNRLYWYRQTLGQGPEFLTYFQNEAQLEKSRLLSDRFSAERPKGSFSTLEIQRTEQGDSAMYLCASSPPYYEGYTFGSGTRLTVV.

To note about this clone: This CDR3 is also generated by other DNA sequences in the sample. The chain couples TRBV9 to TRBJ2-1, with TRBD2 matching 10 bases. This CDR3 spans 15 amino acids. Germline V CDR1 and CDR2: SGDLS, YYNGEE. Unmatched junction bases numbered 5, after V lost 4 bases and J lost 4 bases. CDR3 loop: CASSPGTSVYNEQFF. The CDR3 DNA is TGTGCCAGCAGCCCAGGGACTAGCGTTTACAATGAGCAGTTCTTC.

The V and J genes are TRBV6-5 and TRBJ1-2; the D is unclear. The CDR3 covers 13 residues. Trimming stripped 3 bases from V and 2 bases from J, with 7 bases between. Germline loops: CDR1 MNHEY, CDR2 SVGAGI. The CDR3 nucleotides read TGTGCCAGCAGTTATTCCAGGAACTATGGCTACACCTTC. Amino acid sequence: CASSYSRNYGYTF.

The chain couples TRBV11-3 to TRBJ2-3; D may be TRBD2 (5 bases). Looked up from germline, CDR1 is SGHNT and CDR2 is YENEEA. V was shortened by 1 base and J by 4 bases, with 12 bases between the two germline ends. The CDR3 covers 15 residues. As DNA, the CDR3 is TGTGCCAGCAGCTTAGGCGAGGGCCGGGCAGATACGCAGTATTTT. Amino acids: CASSLGEGRADTQYF.

This clone was counted once. V usage is TRBV4-2 and J usage is TRBJ2-1; TRBD2 matches at 16 bases. CDR1 is LGHNA and CDR2 is YNFKEQ in the germline V gene. V was pared by 3 bases and J by 6 bases, with 5 bases of the junction left unmatched. The CDR3 is 17 residues long. The CDR3 here is CASSHLGTSGRVNEQFF. As DNA, the CDR3 is TGTGCCAGCAGCCACTTGGGGACTAGCGGGAGGGTCAATGAGCAGTTCTTC.

The chain joins TRBV27 to TRBJ1-2, with D maybe TRBD1 (6 bases). Germline V gene data show CDR1 as MNHEY and CDR2 as SMNVEV (reference sequence). CDR3 size: 15 residues. V lost 4 bases and J lost 8, with 20 bases in between. CDR3 region: CASSYYARGAGGYTF. DNA of the CDR3: TGTGCCAGCAGTTATTATGCTCGGGGGGCGGGGGGCTACACCTTC.

The chain is built from TRBV18 and TRBJ2-7, with a tentative D call TRBD2 (6 bases). Germline V gene lookup returns CDR1 KGHSH and CDR2 LQKENI. The V and J ends lost 0 bases and 5 bases respectively, with 14 bases between them. This CDR3 is built from 15 residues. The CDR3 loop is CASSPPSSVLNEQYF. DNA for the CDR3: TGTGCCAGCTCACCACCTTCTAGCGTCTTGAACGAGCAGTACTTC.

This chain uses TRBV27 with TRBJ1-6; 7 bases fit TRBD1. CDR3 size: 15 residues. CDR1 MNHEY and CDR2 SMNVEV come from the germline V gene (reference sequence). Losses at the gene ends were 7 bases for V and 4 bases for J; bases not matched to a gene: 7. This CDR3 reads CASTPGQPYNSPLHF. The CDR3 nucleotides read TGTGCCAGCACCCCGGGACAGCCATATAATTCACCCCTCCACTTT.

The rearrangement joins TRBV19 to TRBJ1-5, with D possibly being TRBD1 (5 bases). Trimming stripped 5 bases from V and 7 bases from J, with 18 bases between. The germline CDR1 and CDR2 sequences are LNHDA and SQIVND (reference sequence). CDR3 length: 15 residues. CDR3 nucleotide sequence: TGTGCCAGTAGTCCCACTCGACAGTATATACAGCCCCAGCATTTT. Protein product: CASSPTRQYIQPQHF.

The chain couples TRBV19 to TRBJ1-6; TRBD1 agrees at 7 bases. Trimming cost V 3 bases and J 4 bases; bases outside gene matches: 9. From germline, CDR1 is LNHDA and CDR2 SQIVND (reference sequence). The CDR3 totals 17 residues. For the CDR3, the DNA is TGTGCCAGTAGTATGTCGTGGGCAGGGGGGTATAATTCACCCCTCCACTTT. This codes for CASSMSWAGGYNSPLHF.